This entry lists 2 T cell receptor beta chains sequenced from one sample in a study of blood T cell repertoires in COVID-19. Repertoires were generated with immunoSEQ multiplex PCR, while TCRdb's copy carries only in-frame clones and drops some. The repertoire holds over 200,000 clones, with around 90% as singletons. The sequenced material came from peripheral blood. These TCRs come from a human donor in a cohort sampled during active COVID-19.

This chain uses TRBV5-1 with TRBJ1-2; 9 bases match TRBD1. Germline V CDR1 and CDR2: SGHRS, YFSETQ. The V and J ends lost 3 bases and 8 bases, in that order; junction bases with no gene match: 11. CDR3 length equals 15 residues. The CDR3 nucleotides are TGCGCCAGCAGCTCTGGGGACAGGGAAGGTGAGGGCTACACCTTC. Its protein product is CASSSGDREGEGYTF.

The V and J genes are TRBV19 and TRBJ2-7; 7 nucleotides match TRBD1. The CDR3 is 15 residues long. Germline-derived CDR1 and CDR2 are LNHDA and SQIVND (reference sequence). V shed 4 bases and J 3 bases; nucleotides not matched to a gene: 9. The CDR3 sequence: CASSRGPGQSYEQYF. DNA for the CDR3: TGTGCCAGTAGTAGGGGGCCGGGACAGAGCTACGAGCAGTACTTC. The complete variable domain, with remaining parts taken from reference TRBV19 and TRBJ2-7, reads DGGITQSPKYLFRKEGQNVTLSCEQNLNHDAMYWYRQDPGQGLRLIYYSQIVNDFQKGDIAEGYSVSREKKESFPLTVTSAQKNPTAFYLCASSRGPGQSYEQYFGPGTRLTVT.